This T cell receptor beta chain comes out of a study of CXCR3-negative and CXCR3-positive naive CD8 T cells. Study-wide context: There were some 150 million TRB reads altogether, and each library had about 1.5 +/- 0.3 million of them. Points from the study as a whole: Between one naive subset and the other, surface CD5 was comparable, and TCR strength was inferred from TRB CDR3 properties.

A note on this clonotype: What it binds is unknown.

All TRB cDNA libraries came from 5' RACE performed with UMI labels. TCRdb re-called the 5' RACE reads; every CDR3 protein appears as one record, without DNA. The sample includes about 81,000 distinct CDR3 sequences. This CDR3 comprises 17 residues. Germline-derived CDR1 and CDR2 are MDHEN and SYDVKM. Sequences were obtained from naive CXCR3- CD8+ T cells from blood. The sample's subset: CD45RO-CCR7+CD27+CD95- naive CD8+ T cells lacking CXCR3 (TNR3-). The TCR sequence derives from a human donor in good health. Some clones in this sample may be carry-over from other donors' samples. The J gene is TRBJ2-4, the V gene TRBV28; TCRdb selects TRBD2, and the lack of DNA leaves this call unchecked. The CDR3 protein is CASSKQLAGLAKNIQYF. Based on the CDR3 plus reference TRBV28 and TRBJ2-4, the full variable domain is DVKVTQSSRYLVKRTGEKVFLECVQDMDHENMFWYRQDPGLGLRLIYFSYDVKMKEKGDIPEGYSVSREKKERFSLILESASTNQTSMYLCASSKQLAGLAKNIQYFGAGTRLSVL.